This TCR beta chain was retrieved from a study of T cell changes during pregnancy in multiple sclerosis. Method: immunoSEQ multiplex PCR; TCRdb's copy keeps in-frame clones and lacks some. The data show tens of thousands of clones, more than 90% seen once. The clonotype originates from a female donor with multiple sclerosis, enrolled in a pregnancy study. Specimen: CD4+ T cells from peripheral blood mononuclear cells, collected before pregnancy.

In DNA, the CDR3 is TGTGCCAGCAGCTTTTGGGGCGGGGGGGCGAATGAGCAGTTCTTC. Its translation is CASSFWGGGANEQFF. The chain is built from TRBV5-4 and TRBJ2-1; TRBD2 aligns across 9 bases. The CDR3 is made up of 15 amino acids. V lost 2 bases to trimming and J lost 7 bases; unmatched junction nucleotides: 7. CDR1 is SGHNT, CDR2 YYREEE, per germline (reference sequence).